The 17 T cell receptor beta chains below all came from one sample that was sequenced in a study of blood T cell repertoires in COVID-19. Sequencing used immunoSEQ multiplex PCR; TCRdb keeps in-frame clones, though not all of them. This sample has around 47,000 clones; around 85% occur once, and the top ten carry under 30%. What was sequenced was peripheral blood. These receptors all stem from a woman at least 80 years old with COVID-19, enrolled during active disease.

The chain carries TRBV5-3 and TRBJ1-5; TRBD1 might be the D (5 bases). TRBV5-3 is assigned to the ORF class and has an uncertain function. This CDR3 comprises 17 residues. V lost 1 base and J 0 bases, leaving 14 bases between the germline ends. CDR3 protein: CARSLLQRTYSNQPQHF. The CDR3 DNA sequence: TGTGCCAGAAGCTTGTTACAGAGGACATATAGCAATCAGCCCCAGCATTTT.

This chain uses TRBV7-3 with TRBJ2-2, with a possible D match to TRBD2 (6 bases). Trimming stripped 3 bases from V and 7 bases from J, with 21 bases between. The CDR3 runs to 17 residues. Germline CDR1 reads SGHTA; CDR2 reads FQGTGA. The CDR3 is CASSFTRDSGGGGELFF. The CDR3 DNA is TGTGCCAGCAGCTTTACCCGGGACTCCGGTGGAGGCGGGGAGCTGTTTTTT.

The chain joins TRBV7-3 to TRBJ1-2; a weak D match, TRBD1 (5 bases). The CDR3 covers 15 residues. V shed 1 base and J shed 5 bases, with 14 bases lying between them. CDR1 SGHTA and CDR2 FQGTGA come from the germline V gene. DNA for the CDR3: TGTGCCAGCAGCTTAAGTTTCTCGACAGATTATGGCTACACCTTC. This translates into CASSLSFSTDYGYTF. The full variable domain, rest sourced from reference TRBV7-3 and TRBJ1-2, is GAGVSQTPSNKVTEKGKYVELRCDPISGHTALYWYRQSLGQGPEFLIYFQGTGAADDSGLPNDRFFAVRPEGSVSTLKIQRTERGDSAVYLCASSLSFSTDYGYTFGSGTRLTVV.

The chain uses TRBV7-8 and TRBJ1-4, with TRBD1 matching 7 bases. The CDR3 is made up of 18 amino acids. Germline loops: CDR1 SGHVS, CDR2 FQNEAQ. Trimming cost V 6 bases and J 2 bases; bases outside gene matches: 15. The CDR3 DNA reads as TGTGCCAGCAGACTAACAGGGGCTCTCCCCAGGACTAATGAAAAACTGTTTTTT. The encoded protein is CASRLTGALPRTNEKLFF.

The rearrangement uses TRBV5-6 and TRBJ1-6, with 9 bases lining up with TRBD1. The CDR3 contains 14 residues. Per germline, CDR1 SGHDT and CDR2 YYEEEE. The trim removed 4 bases at V and 8 bases at J, leaving 4 bases unmatched. The CDR3 sequence is CASSTGDRDSPLHF. In nucleotides, the CDR3 is TGTGCCAGCAGCACTGGGGACAGGGATTCACCCCTCCACTTT. The whole variable domain, remainder taken from reference TRBV5-6 and TRBJ1-6, is DAGVTQSPTHLIKTRGQQVTLRCSPKSGHDTVSWYQQALGQGPQFIFQYYEEEERQRGNFPDRFSGHQFPNYSSELNVNALLLGDSALYLCASSTGDRDSPLHFGNGTRLTVT.

This clone came up a few times. CDR3 sequence: CASSPSPGWQYF. CDR3 nucleotide sequence: TGTGCCAGCAGTCCCTCCCCGGGTTGGCAGTACTTC. The gene calls are TRBV5-5 and TRBJ2-7; D gene unclear. Per germline, CDR1 SGHKS and CDR2 YYEKEE (reference sequence). There are 12 residues in the CDR3. Trimming took off 5 bases at V and 9 bases at J, with 15 bases between the two ends. Complete variable domain (other parts from reference TRBV5-5 and TRBJ2-7): DAGVTQSPTHLIKTRGQQVTLRCSPISGHKSVSWYQQVLGQGPQFIFQYYEKEERGRGNFPDRFSARQFPNYSSELNVNALLLGDSALYLCASSPSPGWQYFGPGTRLTVT.

This chain connects TRBV4-1 to TRBJ2-6, with D hard to call. Germline assignment: CDR1 MGHRA and CDR2 YSYEKL. This CDR3 is built from 17 residues. V lost 2 bases and J 0 bases, leaving 11 bases between the germline ends. The DNA of the CDR3 is TGCGCCAGCAGCCAAACCCTACAGACCTCTGGGGCCAACGTCCTGACTTTC. Amino acids: CASSQTLQTSGANVLTF.

Concerning this clone itself: At one of its ends the junction is not consistent with the germline gene, which may arise from a read error. The chain uses TRBV24-1 and TRBJ1-2, with D possibly TRBD1 on 6 matching bases. The germline V gene encodes CDR1 KGHDR and CDR2 SFDVKD. CDR3 length equals 16 residues. The CDR3 here is CVTSDVQRGANYGYTF. In DNA, the CDR3 is TGTGTCACCAGTGACGTTCAGCGGGGGGCGAACTATGGCTACACCTTC.

The chain has TRBV6-5 and TRBJ2-7; TRBD2 might be the D (6 bases). V was trimmed by 3 bases and J by 2 bases, leaving 14 bases between them. CDR3 length equals 15 residues. Germline V gives CDR1 MNHEY, CDR2 SVGAGI. The CDR3 loop reads CASSYPGSGAYEQYF. The CDR3 nucleotides read TGTGCCAGCAGTTATCCCGGATCGGGGGCCTACGAGCAGTACTTC.

The V call is TRBV5-1, the J call TRBJ2-3; 7 nucleotides match TRBD1. The CDR3 extends over 16 amino acids. Looked up from germline, CDR1 is SGHRS and CDR2 is YFSETQ. J gave up 1 base and V 4 bases, and 9 bases lay outside the gene matches. CDR3 protein: CASSTRQGRGTDTQYF. The DNA of the CDR3 is TGCGCCAGCAGCACACGACAGGGCCGGGGCACAGATACGCAGTATTTT.

J is TRBJ2-3 and V is TRBV29-1; the match to TRBD1 covers 11 bases. This CDR3 has 14 residues. Germline CDR1 and CDR2: SQVTM and ANQGSEA. The trim removed 4 bases at V and 3 bases at J, leaving 3 bases unmatched. The CDR3 bases are TGCAGCGTTGGGAGGGACAGGGGGACAGATACGCAGTATTTT. This gives the protein CSVGRDRGTDTQYF.

Written as DNA, the CDR3 is TGTGCCAGCAGCTCGTCCCCTAGCGGAGCCTACAATGAGCAGTTCTTC. Protein: CASSSSPSGAYNEQFF. The gene calls are TRBV5-5 and TRBJ2-1, with 7 bases aligning to TRBD2. Germline V CDR1 and CDR2: SGHKS, YYEKEE (reference sequence). Unmatched junction bases numbered 8, after V lost 3 bases and J lost 2 bases. This CDR3 has 16 residues.

The chain joins TRBV30 to TRBJ1-1, with 9 bases identical to TRBD1. The germline CDR1 and CDR2 sequences are GTSNPN and SVGIG (reference sequence). V was pared by 2 bases and J by 4 bases, with 5 bases of the junction left unmatched. The CDR3 consists of 14 residues. The CDR3 protein is CAWSRQGVFTEAFF. CDR3 in DNA: TGTGCCTGGAGTCGACAGGGGGTGTTCACTGAAGCTTTCTTT.

The chain uses TRBV6-2 or TRBV6-3 and TRBJ1-3; D perhaps matches TRBD1 (5 bases). Germline values: CDR1 MNHEY, CDR2 SVGEGT. V was clipped by 0 bases and J by 6 bases, with 15 bases between them. This CDR3 is 16 amino acids long. Here the CDR3 reads CASSYSGRATANTIYF. The CDR3 bases are TGTGCCAGCAGTTACTCGGGCAGGGCTACAGCAAACACCATATATTTT.

This clone was recorded only once. The chain carries TRBV5-6 and TRBJ2-2; D unresolved. The CDR3 totals 15 residues. Germline CDR1 and CDR2: SGHDT and YYEEEE. V lost 2 bases and J lost 2, with 10 bases in between. The CDR3, as DNA: TGTGCCAGCAGCTTTGATAATAGAAACACCGGGGAGCTGTTTTTT. Translated, it gives CASSFDNRNTGELFF.

This chain links TRBV19 with TRBJ2-2; TRBD2 matches at 7 bases. The CDR3 is 14 amino acids. Germline V CDR1 and CDR2: LNHDA, SQIVND (reference sequence). V gave up 5 bases and J gave up 6 bases; unmatched junction bases: 6. The CDR3 nucleotides are TGTGCCAGTAGTTTCGGGACTACCTCCGGGGAGCTGTTTTTT. Translation gives CASSFGTTSGELFF.

This clone was seen once. The J gene is TRBJ2-4, the V gene TRBV6-5; 8 nucleotides agree with TRBD2. CDR3 length equals 11 residues. Germline values: CDR1 MNHEY, CDR2 SVGAGI. Trimming removed 6 bases from V and 11 bases from J; junction bases left unmatched: 3. The CDR3 region is CASSHGGVQYF. For the CDR3, the DNA is TGTGCCAGCAGCCACGGGGGGGTTCAGTACTTC.